This TCR beta chain was sequenced during a study of T cells in Graves' hyperthyroidism and ophthalmopathy. This clonotype has a count of ten or more. Its antigen is currently unknown. Amplification of TCR beta CDR3 regions was performed using RNA transcripts as template. The HTBI set primed first-round TCR CDR3 RT-PCR. TCRdb fed the multiplex PCR reads into MiXCR, producing one record per CDR3 protein. The sample lists 550,000 to 700,000 distinct CDR3 sequences; 14% to 15% were seen once. The V end lost 2 bases, the J end lost 2 bases, and 6 bases lay between the germline ends. The germline gives CDR1 LNHDA, CDR2 SQIVND (reference sequence). The CDR3 is 13 amino acids. Uncontrolled infections, other autoimmune diseases, pregnancy or lactation led to exclusion of patients. Out of approximately 10 ml of fresh peripheral blood came the PBMCs. Points from the study as a whole: A model of 13 V-J features distinguished ophthalmopathy from stable hyperthyroidism.

This sequence originates from a woman in her 40s with Graves' ophthalmopathy. Material: blood. The chain recombines TRBV19 with TRBJ1-1; D gene ambiguous. CDR3 coding DNA: TGTGCCAGTAGTATAATCGAAAACACTGAAGCTTTCTTT. It is translated as CASSIIENTEAFF.